The clone carrying this T cell receptor (beta chain) was detected only a few times. Libraries were prepared by immunoSEQ multiplex PCR; TCRdb keeps only in-frame clonotypes and omits some of them. Of 360,000 or so clones listed, less than 90% are singletons. V lost 0 bases to trimming and J lost 0 bases, with 9 bases between them. Germline CDR1 reads SGHRS; CDR2 reads YFSETQ. The CDR3 contains 15 residues. This specimen comes from a study of blood T cell repertoires in COVID-19. Study as a whole: There were acute and convalescent COVID-19 samples, and they came from the United States, Italy and Spain.

The chain is built from TRBV5-1 and TRBJ1-1; no clear D. This receptor was obtained from a woman aged 30 to 39 who had recovered from COVID-19. Sequencing was done on a sample of PBMCs or T cells enriched from blood (not recorded which). The CDR3 is CASSLGYAVNTEAFF. CDR3 DNA: TGCGCCAGCAGCTTGGGTTACGCGGTGAACACTGAAGCTTTCTTT.